This T cell receptor beta chain comes out of a study of T cell repertoires in cytomegalovirus infection. Across the study: It can be stated that public TCR beta signatures indicated CMV infection as well as a matching HLA type. General study results and limits: Cumulative public TCR beta family frequency identified carriers of CMV plus the relevant HLA.

The length of the CDR3 is 15 residues. Germline CDR1 SGHTA, CDR2 FQGNSA. V lost 1 base, J lost 2 bases, and 11 bases lay in between. TCRdb itself ran the reads through MiXCR, one entry per CDR3 protein. In the table there are some 800,000 distinct CDR3 sequences, 25% to 30% of which are singletons. This clonotype was seen at least ten times. Its antigen is undetermined. J is TRBJ1-2 and V is TRBV7-2; D is unresolved. The clonotype comes from a human donor in good health (CMV status not recorded). Some clones in this sample may be carry-over from other donors' samples. The sample here was cultured CD8+ T cells from PBMCs, taken from culture after CMV antigen stimulation. CDR3 coding DNA: TGTGCCAGCAGCTTAGTTAGCCAGACCAACTATGGCTACACCTTC. It yields the protein CASSLVSQTNYGYTF.